A single sample is the source of the 22 T cell receptor beta chains below, sequenced in a study of regulatory T cells in long-lasting Graves disease. Specified time point: newly diagnosed GD, antithyroid drugs for less than 3 months. RNA isolated from PBMCs was used to make the TCR library. CDR3-region Arm-PCR and iRepertoire HTBI primers produced the TCR beta libraries. TCRdb used MiXCR to reprocess the multiplex PCR reads, holding one entry per CDR3 protein. The repertoire holds some 320,000 distinct CDR3 sequences, 18% seen once, with roughly 40% in the top ten. Sequenced here: peripheral blood mononuclear cells (PBMCs), sampled at new diagnosis, from a patient treated with antithyroid drugs. The receptors were gathered from a female donor with Graves disease.

The sample holds many counts of this clonotype. In DNA form, the CDR3 reads TGTGCCAGCAGTTACACAGAGGACAGGTCCTACCACGAGCAGTACTTC. Translating it yields CASSYTEDRSYHEQYF. V gene TRBV6-5 combines with J gene TRBJ2-7; the match to TRBD1 covers 7 bases. CDR3 size: 16 residues. Per the germline V gene, CDR1 is MNHEY and CDR2 is SVGAGI. V lost 2 bases and J lost 5; bases outside the gene matches: 12.

V usage is TRBV5-1 and J usage is TRBJ2-1, with 10 bases fitting TRBD2. There are 16 residues in the CDR3. Unmatched junction bases numbered 7, after V lost 4 bases and J lost 3 bases. Looked up from germline, CDR1 is SGHRS and CDR2 is YFSETQ. The CDR3 is CASSPATSGYYNEQFF. Here the CDR3 DNA reads TGCGCCAGCAGCCCCGCGACTAGCGGGTACTACAATGAGCAGTTCTTC.

The chain combines TRBV5-1 with TRBJ2-1, with D possibly TRBD1 on 5 matching bases. V dropped 0 bases and J dropped 9 bases, with 13 bases sitting between them. The V gene's germline CDR1 is SGHRS and CDR2 YFSETQ. This CDR3 is 14 amino acids long. The CDR3: CASSLGQLLGEQFF. The CDR3 region has the DNA TGCGCCAGCAGCTTGGGACAGCTTCTCGGTGAGCAGTTCTTC.

The rearrangement joins TRBV20-1 to TRBJ1-5; 9 bases map to TRBD1. Germline V CDR1 and CDR2: DFQATT, SNEGSKA (reference sequence). V trimming: 6 bases; J trimming: 2 bases; junction bases outside the gene matches: 5. This CDR3 spans 14 amino acids. The CDR3 DNA reads as TGCAGTGCGACGGACAGGGGCGGCAATCAGCCCCAGCATTTT. It translates to CSATDRGGNQPQHF.

A few counts support this clonotype. The chain is built from TRBV6-2 or TRBV6-3 and TRBJ2-7; possibly TRBD2 for D (5 bases). CDR3 size: 16 residues. Per germline, CDR1 MNHEY and CDR2 SVGEGT. With 0 bases removed from V and 4 bases from J, the gap between germline ends came to 16 bases. The CDR3 reads CASSYSISGLRYEQYF. The CDR3 DNA follows: TGTGCCAGCAGTTACTCGATAAGCGGCCTGCGATACGAGCAGTACTTC.

This clonotype was counted a few times. V gene TRBV6-2 or TRBV6-3 combines with J gene TRBJ2-1, with no clear D. Germline values: CDR1 MNHEY, CDR2 SVGEGT. V gave up 0 bases and J gave up 10 bases, with 16 bases separating them. This CDR3 has 15 residues. The CDR3 nucleotides are TGTGCCAGCAGTTACTCGGGATCGGAACCCGGGGAGCAGTTCTTC. Translation gives CASSYSGSEPGEQFF.

The rearrangement joins TRBV30 to TRBJ1-2; 9 bases agree with TRBD1. The V and J ends lost 3 bases and 4 bases, in that order; junction bases with no gene match: 9. From germline, CDR1 is GTSNPN and CDR2 SVGIG (reference sequence). CDR3 length: 15 residues. The CDR3 is CAWSPGTGKGYGYTF. CDR3 nucleotide sequence: TGTGCCTGGAGCCCCGGGACAGGGAAAGGCTATGGCTACACCTTC.

This clonotype is judged medium-sized. The chain is built from TRBV7-2 and TRBJ2-7, with 7 bases aligning to TRBD1. From germline, CDR1 is SGHTA and CDR2 FQGNSA. The length of the CDR3 is 15 residues. Losses at the gene ends were 3 bases for V and 1 base for J; bases not matched to a gene: 6. The CDR3 nucleotides are TGTGCCAGCAGCTTCACAGGGGCCTCGTCCTACGAGCAGTACTTC. It codes for CASSFTGASSYEQYF.

This clonotype occurred a few times. This sequence may be a read error, since a much larger clone differs from it by one base. CDR3 sequence: CASSLSNEQYF. CDR3 nucleotides: TGTGCCAGCAGTTTATCGAACGAGCAGTACTTC. The chain recombines TRBV28 with TRBJ2-7; D unclear. Deletions cut 1 base from V and 5 bases from J, with 3 bases between. From germline, CDR1 is MDHEN and CDR2 SYDVKM. This CDR3 spans 11 amino acids.

This clonotype was found many times. V is TRBV30 and J is TRBJ2-7, with D hard to call. The CDR3 has 12 amino acids. Germline V gene data show CDR1 as GTSNPN and CDR2 as SVGIG (reference sequence). Trimming took off 0 bases at V and 3 bases at J, with 6 bases between the two ends. The CDR3 nucleotides read TGTGCCTGGAGTGTAAACGACTACGAGCAGTACTTC. As protein: CAWSVNDYEQYF.

Turning to this clonotype: Compared with germline, one end of the junction differs, possibly owing to a read error. The chain uses TRBV9 and TRBJ2-3; 12 bases are shared with TRBD2. Looked up from germline, CDR1 is SGDLS and CDR2 is YYNGEE. CDR3 length: 18 residues. The CDR3 sequence is CASSVVPSGRAGTDTQNF. The CDR3 DNA follows: TGTGCCAGCAGCGTAGTCCCTAGCGGGAGGGCCGGCACAGATACGCAGAATTTT.

This clonotype was counted many times. The chain links TRBV20-1 to TRBJ2-5; 7 positions agree with TRBD2. The germline V gene has CDR1 DFQATT and CDR2 SNEGSKA (reference sequence). The CDR3 is 15 amino acids. The ends lost 6 bases at V and 4 bases at J; junction bases unmatched: 14. CDR3 DNA: TGCAGTGCCGTGGAGAAATCTGCGGGAGCAGAGACCCAGTACTTC. Encoded protein: CSAVEKSAGAETQYF.

This clonotype was recorded at least ten times. The chain carries TRBV10-2 and TRBJ2-7, with a possible D match to TRBD1 (5 bases). Germline V gene sequence: CDR1 WSHSY, CDR2 SAAADI. V dropped 10 bases and J dropped 4 bases, with 17 bases sitting between them. The CDR3 extends over 13 amino acids. The CDR3 sequence: CATRTPGLYEQYF. CDR3 sequence (DNA): TGCGCCACAAGGACACCTGGCTTGTACGAGCAGTACTTC.

This clonotype was picked up many times. V gene TRBV28 combines with J gene TRBJ2-2; 9 bases map to TRBD2. Trimming cost V 3 bases and J 5 bases; bases outside gene matches: 7. Germline V gives CDR1 MDHEN, CDR2 SYDVKM. CDR3 length equals 16 residues. This CDR3 is CASSFASGGRTGELFF. The CDR3 coding sequence is TGTGCCAGCAGTTTTGCAAGCGGGGGGAGGACCGGGGAGCTGTTTTTT.

This clonotype showed up many times. V usage is TRBV20-1 and J usage is TRBJ2-5; TRBD2 matches 10 bases. V lost 1 base and J lost 1; bases outside the gene matches: 6. Germline values: CDR1 DFQATT, CDR2 SNEGSKA (reference sequence). This CDR3 has 16 amino acids. The CDR3 DNA follows: TGCAGTGCTAGAGGAGAGCGGGGGGGCCCCCAAGAGACCCAGTACTTC. Amino acid sequence: CSARGERGGPQETQYF.

This clonotype was counted at least ten times. The chain has TRBV7-9 and TRBJ1-1; maybe TRBD1 (5 bases). CDR1 is SEHNR and CDR2 is FQNEAQ in the germline V gene (reference sequence). V gave up 5 bases and J gave up 4 bases, with 14 bases separating them. This CDR3 comprises 14 residues. The CDR3, as DNA: TGTGCCAGCAGCGTTCTCGGTGGGGGCACTGAAGCTTTCTTT. Amino acids: CASSVLGGGTEAFF.

V gene TRBV20-1 combines with J gene TRBJ2-5; TRBD2 is a possible D gene (6 bases). The germline CDR1 and CDR2 sequences are DFQATT and SNEGSKA (reference sequence). The length of the CDR3 is 15 residues. V gave up 4 bases and J gave up 0 bases, with 15 bases separating them. The CDR3 is CSAIPKWGDQETQYF. The DNA for the CDR3 is TGCAGTGCTATACCTAAGTGGGGGGACCAAGAGACCCAGTACTTC.

Points on this clonotype: A much larger clone lies a single base off, so this may be a read error. The V and J genes are TRBV18 and TRBJ1-6; D call uncertain. The CDR3 extends over 14 amino acids. Germline values: CDR1 KGHSH, CDR2 LQKENI. Trimming took off 8 bases at V and 6 bases at J, with 14 bases between the two ends. CDR3 loop: CASPPRESNSPLHF. CDR3 DNA: TGTGCCAGCCCGCCCCGGGAGAGTAATTCACCCCTCCACTTT.

There are many counts of this clonotype. This chain links TRBV4-2 with TRBJ2-5; D ambiguous. This CDR3 has 14 amino acids. V gave up 6 bases and J gave up 5 bases, with 16 bases separating them. Germline loops: CDR1 LGHNA, CDR2 YNFKEQ. In DNA form, the CDR3 reads TGTGCCAGCAGTCCGCCAGGTTTGGAGGAGACCCAGTACTTC. Protein sequence: CASSPPGLEETQYF.

This clonotype was detected a few times. The chain employs TRBV19 and TRBJ2-1; no firm D call. V was trimmed by 1 base and J by 2 bases, leaving 9 bases between them. Germline-derived CDR1 and CDR2 are LNHDA and SQIVND (reference sequence). This CDR3 is 15 amino acids long. The CDR3 DNA is TGTGCCAGTAGTATAGTAAGCCAAACCTACAATGAGCAGTTCTTC. The encoded protein is CASSIVSQTYNEQFF.

There are many counts of this clonotype. The chain joins TRBV18 to TRBJ1-1, with D possibly matching TRBD1 (6 bases). CDR1 and CDR2 (germline): KGHSH, LQKENI. The CDR3 sequence is 13 residues long. V lost 4 bases and J 7 bases, leaving 13 bases between the germline ends. CDR3 sequence: CASSLGQSFEAFF. The CDR3 nucleotides are TGTGCCAGCTCACTAGGACAGAGCTTTGAAGCTTTCTTT.

This clonotype showed up many times. The chain employs TRBV28 and TRBJ2-2, with D unclear. The CDR3 has 14 amino acids. Germline V gene sequence: CDR1 MDHEN, CDR2 SYDVKM. Trimming shortened V by 4 bases and J by 6 bases, and 12 bases separated the two germline ends. CDR3 nucleotides: TGTGCCAGCAGTTCTCTCTTTACCCCCGGGGAGCTGTTTTTT. Protein: CASSSLFTPGELFF.